This TCR beta chain originates from a study of blood T cell repertoires in COVID-19. Study details: Sources were T cells, B-cell-depleted T cells, or PBMCs; the material itself was cDNA or gDNA.

CDR1 and CDR2 (germline): MNHEY, SVGEGT. V dropped 6 bases and J dropped 3 bases, with 9 bases sitting between them. CDR3 length: 12 amino acids. Per the original data handling: Quantification of nucleated cells was approximated via reference gene primer amplification. The protocol was immunoSEQ multiplex PCR, while the TCRdb copy is restricted to in-frame clones and leaves out a portion. V and J calls and clone size follow that table, whereas D and trimming were derived from the DNA. The table has roughly 14,000 clones, 87% seen once; the top ten hold roughly a sixth. The sample taken for sequencing was peripheral blood. This sequence originates from a human donor with active COVID-19. The donor label of this sample is uncertain. This chain uses TRBV6-2 or TRBV6-3 with TRBJ2-7; D gene unclear. The CDR3 coding sequence is TGTGCCAGCAGCCTAACAAGCTACGAGCAGTACTTC. Protein sequence: CASSLTSYEQYF.